Detailed here is one T cell receptor (beta chain). Germline V gene sequence: CDR1 SGHVS, CDR2 FQNEAQ. The junction had 7 bases not matched to a gene; V was cut back by 5 bases and J by 4 bases. The CDR3 length is 14 residues. This record comes from a study of blood T cell repertoires in COVID-19. In the original processing: The assay estimated nucleated cells by amplifying reference gene primers. The data were produced by immunoSEQ multiplex PCR, yet TCRdb's version contains in-frame clones alone and is incomplete. From that table come the V and J calls and clone size; the DNA was used to work out D and trimming. The sample lists 250,000 to 300,000 clones, around 90% seen once, with approximately 2% in the top ten.

The V gene is TRBV7-8, the J gene TRBJ1-2; TRBD1 matches 7 bases. The sample comprised peripheral blood. This clonotype was sampled from a man aged 50 to 59 with acute or convalescent COVID-19. The CDR3 DNA follows: TGTGCCAGCAGCCCTAGGGACAGTCGCTATGGCTACACCTTC. Its translation: CASSPRDSRYGYTF.